This T cell receptor beta chain is from a study of T cell repertoires in cytomegalovirus infection. About the research overall: The study used recently identified HLA-C-restricted and well-studied HLA-B-restricted CMV epitopes. Based on public TCR beta signatures, there were indications of CMV infection and of a matching HLA type. General study points: Summed public TCR beta family frequency identified CMV carriers bearing the relevant HLA.

The CDR3 has 15 amino acids. The germline V gene has CDR1 MNHNS and CDR2 SASEGT. The germline V and J ends were trimmed by 6 bases and 3 bases, with 15 bases remaining between them. This clonotype was picked up many times. The antigen is not known. TCRdb fed the reads into MiXCR, producing one record per CDR3 protein. The table shows about 220,000 distinct CDR3 sequences, with 35% to 45% occurring only once. This receptor was obtained from a human donor in good health (CMV status not recorded). Some clones in this sample may be carry-over from other donors' samples. The sample was CD8+ T cells from cultured PBMCs, taken from culture after CMV antigen stimulation. V usage is TRBV6-1 and J usage is TRBJ2-1, with D possibly matching TRBD1 (6 bases). Here the CDR3 reads CASSRPLGGYNEQFF. In DNA form, the CDR3 reads TGTGCCAGCAGCCGCCCGCTAGGGGGCTACAATGAGCAGTTCTTC.